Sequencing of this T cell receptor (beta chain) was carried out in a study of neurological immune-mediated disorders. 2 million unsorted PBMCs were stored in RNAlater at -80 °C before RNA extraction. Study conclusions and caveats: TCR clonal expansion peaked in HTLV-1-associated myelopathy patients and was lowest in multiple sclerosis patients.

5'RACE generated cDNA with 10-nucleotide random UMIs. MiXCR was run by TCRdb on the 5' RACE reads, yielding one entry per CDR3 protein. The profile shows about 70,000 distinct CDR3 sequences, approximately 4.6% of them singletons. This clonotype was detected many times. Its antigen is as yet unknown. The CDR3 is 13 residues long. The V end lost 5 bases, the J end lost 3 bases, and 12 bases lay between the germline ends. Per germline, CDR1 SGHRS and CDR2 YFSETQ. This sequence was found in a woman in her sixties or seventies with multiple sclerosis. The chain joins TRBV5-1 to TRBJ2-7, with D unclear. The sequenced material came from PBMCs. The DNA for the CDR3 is TGCGCCAGCAGATCTGGAATCGGCTACGAGCAGTACTTC. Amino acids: CASRSGIGYEQYF.